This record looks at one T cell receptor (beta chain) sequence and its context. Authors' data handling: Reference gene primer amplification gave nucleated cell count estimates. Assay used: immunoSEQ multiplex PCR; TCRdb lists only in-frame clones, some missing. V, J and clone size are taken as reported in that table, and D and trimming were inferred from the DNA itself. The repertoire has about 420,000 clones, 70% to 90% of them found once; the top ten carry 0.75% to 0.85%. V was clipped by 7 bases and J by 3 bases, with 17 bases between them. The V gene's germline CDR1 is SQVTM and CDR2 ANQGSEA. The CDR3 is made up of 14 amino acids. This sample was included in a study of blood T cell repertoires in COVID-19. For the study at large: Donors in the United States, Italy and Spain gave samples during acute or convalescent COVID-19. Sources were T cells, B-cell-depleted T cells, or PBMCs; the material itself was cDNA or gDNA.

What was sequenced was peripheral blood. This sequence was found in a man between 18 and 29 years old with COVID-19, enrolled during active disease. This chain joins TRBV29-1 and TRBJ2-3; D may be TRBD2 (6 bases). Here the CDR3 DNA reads TGCAGCGCCGAAGGAGGGATGGGAACAGATACGCAGTATTTT. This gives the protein CSAEGGMGTDTQYF.